One sample yielded the 18 T cell receptor beta chains listed below, sequenced in a study of T-cell reconstitution after alpha-beta-depleted transplantation in children. The TCRbeta library incorporated unique molecular identifiers. TCRdb reprocessed the PCR reads with MiXCR, giving one entry per CDR3 protein. The repertoire has some 490,000 distinct CDR3 sequences, around an eighth of them found once; the top ten carry over 5.5%. Sample: PBMCs from the stem cell graft donor, taken from the stem cell graft. The receptor set was obtained from a human donor who donated a stem cell graft to a child with combined immunodeficiency.

The chain employs TRBV6-1 and TRBJ2-1; TRBD2 matches at 11 bases. The germline CDR1 and CDR2 sequences are MNHNS and SASEGT. The V segment lost 6 bases and the J segment 3 bases; nucleotides outside the gene matches: 7. The CDR3 is 16 amino acids. The CDR3 region is CASRPQGTSGYNEQFF. The CDR3 DNA reads TGTGCCAGCAGACCCCAGGGGACTAGCGGCTACAATGAGCAGTTCTTC.

This clonotype was recorded at least ten times. CDR3 sequence (DNA): TGTGCCAGCAGCTACAGGCCGAACACCGGGGAGCTGTTTTTT. Residues: CASSYRPNTGELFF. V usage is TRBV7-9 and J usage is TRBJ2-2; perhaps TRBD1 as D (5 bases). V lost 4 bases and J lost 0, with 6 bases in between. From germline, CDR1 is SEHNR and CDR2 FQNEAQ (reference sequence). The CDR3 spans 14 residues.

This clonotype was observed a handful of times. The rearrangement links TRBV11-2 to TRBJ1-5; TRBD1 is a possible D gene (6 bases). Germline CDR1 is SGHAT and CDR2 is FQNNGV. Trimming removed 0 bases at V and 3 bases at J, with 18 bases between. The CDR3 loop spans 18 amino acids. As DNA, the CDR3 is TGTGCCAGCAGCTTAGATCTTCCTCGGGCAGGGGTCAATCAGCCCCAGCATTTT. It translates to CASSLDLPRAGVNQPQHF.

The chain combines TRBV4-1 with TRBJ2-3; tentative D call: TRBD2 (5 bases). Germline values: CDR1 MGHRA, CDR2 YSYEKL. The CDR3 runs to 16 residues. Trimming pared 4 bases from V and 4 bases from J, leaving 18 bases between. The CDR3 bases are TGCGCCAGCAGCCCCCAAGCCGGAGGTAGAGCAGATACGCAGTATTTT. This translates into CASSPQAGGRADTQYF.

The genes are TRBV7-2 and TRBJ2-5; 11 positions match TRBD2. Per the germline V gene, CDR1 is SGHTA and CDR2 is FQGNSA. V was clipped by 5 bases and J by 9 bases; unmatched bases: 14. This CDR3 has 16 amino acids. The CDR3 spells CASSPTSGAPRGAQYF. CDR3 nucleotides: TGTGCCAGCAGCCCGACTAGCGGGGCCCCCCGGGGGGCCCAGTACTTC.

This clonotype was recorded many times. The V and J genes are TRBV29-1 and TRBJ2-1; D perhaps matches TRBD2 (5 bases). CDR1 and CDR2 (germline): SQVTM, ANQGSEA. The CDR3 runs to 13 residues. V lost 6 bases and J lost 6, with 15 bases in between. The CDR3 DNA sequence: TGCAGCGTAACCGGGATCCTGATCAATGAGCAGTTCTTC. Translation: CSVTGILINEQFF.

This clonotype was observed at least ten times. The rearrangement joins TRBV29-1 to TRBJ2-3; perhaps TRBD2 as D (6 bases). With 6 bases removed from V and 9 bases from J, the gap between germline ends came to 19 bases. This CDR3 has 13 residues. Germline V lookup: CDR1 SQVTM, CDR2 ANQGSEA. CDR3 residues: CSVVVRGTGTQYF. In nucleotides, the CDR3 is TGCAGCGTCGTTGTTCGCGGGACGGGAACGCAGTATTTT.

This clonotype was seen many times. This chain links TRBV9 with TRBJ2-1; D might be TRBD2 (6 bases). The V end was cut by 7 bases, the J end by 1 base, with 15 bases between. There are 15 residues in the CDR3. The V gene's germline CDR1 is SGDLS and CDR2 YYNGEE. DNA for the CDR3: TGTGCCAGCTCCCCCCGGGAGAAGTCCTACAATGAGCAGTTCTTC. Residues: CASSPREKSYNEQFF.

The gene calls are TRBV7-2 and TRBJ2-5, with 15 nucleotides matching TRBD2. Germline-derived CDR1 and CDR2 are SGHTA and FQGNSA. This CDR3 is 21 amino acids long. Unmatched junction bases numbered 11, after V lost 0 bases and J lost 0 bases. The CDR3 DNA follows: TGTGCCAGCAGCTTAGCGGAGCGGGGACTAGCGGGAGGCCCGTACCAAGAGACCCAGTACTTC. As protein: CASSLAERGLAGGPYQETQYF.

In this sample, this clonotype turned up a few times. The V and J genes are TRBV5-1 and TRBJ2-6, with 9 positions matching TRBD1. Trimming removed 7 bases from V and 3 bases from J; junction bases left unmatched: 5. The germline V gene has CDR1 SGHRS and CDR2 YFSETQ. This CDR3 comprises 15 residues. CDR3 sequence reads: CASQTGGVGANVLTF. CDR3 bases: TGCGCCAGCCAGACAGGGGGGGTTGGGGCCAACGTCCTGACTTTC.

This clonotype was recorded a few times. This chain links TRBV27 with TRBJ1-2; 10 bases agree with TRBD1. CDR3 size: 15 residues. Germline V gives CDR1 MNHEY, CDR2 SMNVEV (reference sequence). The V segment lost 5 bases and the J segment 5 bases; nucleotides outside the gene matches: 8. CDR3 sequence: CASSKTGGGGYGYTF. The CDR3 nucleotides read TGTGCCAGCAGTAAGACAGGGGGCGGCGGATATGGCTACACCTTC.

This clonotype came up many times. V gene TRBV5-1 combines with J gene TRBJ1-1, with D possibly TRBD1 on 5 matching bases. The length of the CDR3 is 14 residues. Germline CDR1 SGHRS, CDR2 YFSETQ. V was trimmed by 4 bases and J by 1 base, leaving 11 bases between them. In DNA, the CDR3 is TGCGCCAGCAGCATCAGACAGAGGAACACTGAAGCTTTCTTT. It codes for CASSIRQRNTEAFF.

The V gene is TRBV7-9, the J gene TRBJ1-3; 9 nucleotides line up with TRBD1. This CDR3 contains 16 residues. After removal of 3 bases from V and 3 bases from J, the junction contained 6 bases not matched to a gene. In germline, CDR1 is SEHNR, CDR2 FQNEAQ (reference sequence). CDR3 in DNA: TGTGCCAGCAGCTTCAGGGACAGGGTGAATGGAAACACCATATATTTT. Amino acid sequence: CASSFRDRVNGNTIYF.

CDR3 region: CASTGTGRQPQHF. The CDR3 DNA sequence: TGTGCCAGCACCGGGACAGGGCGTCAGCCCCAGCATTTT. The genes are TRBV12-3 or TRBV12-4 and TRBJ1-5, with 9 bases matching TRBD1. J gave up 6 bases and V 7 bases, and 4 bases lay outside the gene matches. CDR3 length: 13 amino acids.

This clonotype came up a few times. The J gene is TRBJ1-1, the V gene TRBV3-1; D not resolved. V lost 7 bases and J lost 3, with 9 bases in between. The CDR3 totals 12 residues. Per germline, CDR1 LGHDT and CDR2 YNNKEL (reference sequence). CDR3 region: CASTRPYTEAFF. The CDR3 region has the DNA TGTGCCAGCACCAGACCTTACACTGAAGCTTTCTTT.

This clonotype was seen only a few times. The chain couples TRBV29-1 to TRBJ2-1, with 9 bases fitting TRBD2. Germline V CDR1 and CDR2: SQVTM, ANQGSEA. CDR3 size: 17 residues. Trimming at V came to 2 bases and at J to 9 bases, leaving 17 bases not matched to a gene. The CDR3 loop is CSVEIWVASGTAGEQFF. DNA for the CDR3: TGCAGCGTTGAAATCTGGGTGGCTAGCGGGACCGCTGGTGAGCAGTTCTTC.

The sample holds many counts of this clonotype. The chain couples TRBV9 to TRBJ2-3, with 15 bases that match TRBD2. Losses at the gene ends were 2 bases for V and 5 bases for J; bases not matched to a gene: 6. The CDR3 is 17 amino acids. From germline, CDR1 is SGDLS and CDR2 YYNGEE. The CDR3 coding sequence is TGTGCCAGCAGCGTTCTACGGACTAGCGGGGGGGAAGATACGCAGTATTTT. It codes for CASSVLRTSGGEDTQYF.

CDR3: CASSLAGLDYGYTF. The CDR3 DNA reads as TGTGCCAGCAGTTTAGCGGGCCTCGACTATGGCTACACCTTC. This sequence joins TRBV12-3 or TRBV12-4 and TRBJ1-2; D unresolved. This CDR3 contains 14 residues. V shed 0 bases and J shed 3 bases, with 8 bases lying between them.